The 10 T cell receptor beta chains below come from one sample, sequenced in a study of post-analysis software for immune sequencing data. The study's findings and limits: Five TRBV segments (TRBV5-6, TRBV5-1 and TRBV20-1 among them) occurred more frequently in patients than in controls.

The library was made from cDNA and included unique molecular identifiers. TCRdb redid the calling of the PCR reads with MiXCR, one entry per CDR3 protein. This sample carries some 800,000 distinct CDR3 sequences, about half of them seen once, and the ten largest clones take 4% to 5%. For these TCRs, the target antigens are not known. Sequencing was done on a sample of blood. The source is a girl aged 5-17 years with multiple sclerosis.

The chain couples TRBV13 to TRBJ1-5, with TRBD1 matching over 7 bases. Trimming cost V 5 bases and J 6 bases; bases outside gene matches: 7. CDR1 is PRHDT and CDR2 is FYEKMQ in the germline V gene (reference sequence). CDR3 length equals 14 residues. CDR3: CASSPGQQGQPQHF. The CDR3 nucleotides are TGTGCCAGCAGCCCGGGACAGCAAGGTCAGCCCCAGCATTTT.

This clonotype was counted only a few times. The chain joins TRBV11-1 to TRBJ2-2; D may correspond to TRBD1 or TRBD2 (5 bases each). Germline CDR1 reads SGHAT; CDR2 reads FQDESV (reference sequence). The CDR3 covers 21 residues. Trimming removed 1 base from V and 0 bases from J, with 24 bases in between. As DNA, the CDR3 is TGTGCCAGCAGCTTAGTTAAGGGGACCTCGCGCGAGAGAGCGAACACCGGGGAGCTGTTTTTT. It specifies CASSLVKGTSRERANTGELFF.

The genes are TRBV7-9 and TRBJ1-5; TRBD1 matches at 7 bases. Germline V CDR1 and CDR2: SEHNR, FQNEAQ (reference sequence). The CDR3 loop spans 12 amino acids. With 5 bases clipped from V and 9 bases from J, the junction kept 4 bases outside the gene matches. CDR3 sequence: CASSRQGRPQHF. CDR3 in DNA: TGTGCCAGCAGCCGACAGGGACGGCCCCAGCATTTT.

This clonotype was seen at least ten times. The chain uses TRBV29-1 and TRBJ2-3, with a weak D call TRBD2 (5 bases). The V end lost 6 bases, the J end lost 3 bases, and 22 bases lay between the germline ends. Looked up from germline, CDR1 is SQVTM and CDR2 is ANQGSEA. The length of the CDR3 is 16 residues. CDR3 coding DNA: TGCAGCGTATCCGGTCACAGCGGAGGTGGGACAGATACGCAGTATTTT. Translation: CSVSGHSGGGTDTQYF.

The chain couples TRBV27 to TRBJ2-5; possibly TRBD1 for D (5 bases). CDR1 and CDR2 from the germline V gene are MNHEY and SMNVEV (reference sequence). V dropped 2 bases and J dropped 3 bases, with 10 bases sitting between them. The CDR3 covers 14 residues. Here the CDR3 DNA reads TGTGCCAGCAGTTTAAGGTCAGGGAAAGAGACCCAGTACTTC. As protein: CASSLRSGKETQYF.

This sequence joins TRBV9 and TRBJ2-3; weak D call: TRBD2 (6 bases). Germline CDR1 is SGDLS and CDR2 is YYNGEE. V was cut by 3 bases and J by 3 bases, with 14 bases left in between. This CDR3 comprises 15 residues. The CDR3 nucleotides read TGTGCCAGCAGCGAGAGGGCGGGGTTGACAGATACGCAGTATTTT. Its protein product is CASSERAGLTDTQYF. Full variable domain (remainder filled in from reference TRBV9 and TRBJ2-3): DSGVTQTPKHLITATGQRVTLRCSPRSGDLSVYWYQQSLDQGLQFLIQYYNGEERAKGNILERFSAQQFPDLHSELNLSSLELGDSALYFCASSERAGLTDTQYFGPGTRLTVL.

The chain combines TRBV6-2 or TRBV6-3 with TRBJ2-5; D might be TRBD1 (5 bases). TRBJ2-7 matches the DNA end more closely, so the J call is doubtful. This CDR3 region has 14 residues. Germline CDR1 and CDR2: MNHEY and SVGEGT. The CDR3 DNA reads TGTGCCAGCAGCCCAGGACATATCGGTTACGAGCAGTACTTC. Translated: CASSPGHIGYEQYF.

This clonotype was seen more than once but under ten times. This chain's CDR3 is CSGASGGAQYF. The CDR3 DNA follows: TGCAGTGGGGCTAGCGGAGGGGCCCAGTACTTC. This sequence joins TRBV20-1 and TRBJ2-5; 7 nucleotides align to TRBD2. The junction had 8 bases not matched to a gene; V was cut back by 7 bases and J by 9 bases. The CDR3 extends over 11 amino acids. CDR1 and CDR2 (germline): DFQATT, SNEGSKA (reference sequence).

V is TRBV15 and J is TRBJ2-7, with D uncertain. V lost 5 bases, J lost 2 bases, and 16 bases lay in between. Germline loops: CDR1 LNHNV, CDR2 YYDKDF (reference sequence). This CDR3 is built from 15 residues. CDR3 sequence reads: CATSLESPGTYEQYF. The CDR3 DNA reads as TGTGCCACCAGCCTAGAGAGTCCAGGAACCTACGAGCAGTACTTC.

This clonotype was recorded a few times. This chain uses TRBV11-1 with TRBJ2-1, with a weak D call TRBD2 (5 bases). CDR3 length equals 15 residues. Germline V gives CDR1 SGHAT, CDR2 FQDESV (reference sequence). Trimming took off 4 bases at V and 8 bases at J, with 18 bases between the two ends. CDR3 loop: CASSSLAESLDEQFF. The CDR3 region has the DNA TGTGCCAGCAGCTCCCTAGCAGAGTCTCTCGATGAGCAGTTCTTC.